Listed below are T cell receptor beta chains from one sample, sequenced in a study of graft-versus-host responses after intestinal transplantation. The protocol was immunoSEQ multiplex PCR, while the TCRdb copy is restricted to in-frame clones and leaves out a portion. Found here are under 20,000 clones, almost 85% of them singletons; the top ten hold under 2%. Sequenced material: PBMCs, taken 14 days after transplant. The source is a human patient who received an intestinal transplant, so some T cells may come from the graft donor. The CDR3 runs from the conserved cysteine through the conserved F or W. D genes are given only for firm matches. The size entry is marked missing in some rows and otherwise reads once, few, many or a size class.

j_gene: TRBJ2-3
abundance: .
v_gene: TRBV7-9
d_gene: TRBD2
CDR3nt: TGTGCCAGCAGCCGTGGACTAGCCGATAGCACAGATACGCAGTATTTT
CDR3aa: CASSRGLADSTDTQYF

j_gene: TRBJ2-3
abundance: once
v_gene: TRBV9
d_gene: .
CDR3nt: TGTGCCAGCAGCGTAGTGGGTAGCACAGATACGCAGTATTTT
CDR3aa: CASSVVGSTDTQYF

j_gene: TRBJ2-3
abundance: .
v_gene: TRBV29-1
d_gene: TRBD2
CDR3nt: TGCAGCGTTGAAGGACTAGCGGGAGCAGATACGCAGTATTTT
CDR3aa: CSVEGLAGADTQYF

j_gene: TRBJ2-3
abundance: .
v_gene: TRBV28
d_gene: .
CDR3nt: TGTGCCAGCAACACAGGGAACACAGATACGCAGTATTTT
CDR3aa: CASNTGNTDTQYF

j_gene: TRBJ2-7
abundance: .
v_gene: TRBV30
d_gene: TRBD1
CDR3nt: TGTGCCTGGAGTTCTACAGGGGGGTACGAGCAGTACTTC
CDR3aa: CAWSSTGGYEQYF

j_gene: TRBJ1-1
abundance: .
v_gene: TRBV10-1
d_gene: TRBD1
CDR3nt: TGCGCCAGCAGTGAGTCGCGGCAGGGGGCGAAGGATGAAGCTTTCTTT
CDR3aa: CASSESRQGAKDEAFF

j_gene: TRBJ1-1
abundance: .
v_gene: TRBV7-2
d_gene: .
CDR3nt: TGTGCCAGCAGCTTAGACACAAGGGAGGAAGCTTTCTTT
CDR3aa: CASSLDTREEAFF

j_gene: TRBJ1-2
abundance: few
v_gene: TRBV15
d_gene: .
CDR3nt: TGTGCCACCAAGAAAGGGGATGGCTACACCTTC
CDR3aa: CATKKGDGYTF

j_gene: TRBJ1-2
abundance: .
v_gene: TRBV10-3
d_gene: .
CDR3nt: TGTGCCATCAGCTATATAGGGGATGGCTACACCTTC
CDR3aa: CAISYIGDGYTF

j_gene: TRBJ1-1
abundance: .
v_gene: TRBV19
d_gene: .
CDR3nt: TGTGCCAGTGCCACCCGGGAGAACACTGAAGCTTTCTTT
CDR3aa: CASATRENTEAFF

j_gene: TRBJ2-5
abundance: .
v_gene: TRBV30
d_gene: .
CDR3nt: TGTGCCTGGAGTGCACGCCTACAAGAGACCCAGTACTTC
CDR3aa: CAWSARLQETQYF

j_gene: TRBJ2-2
abundance: .
v_gene: TRBV30
d_gene: TRBD1
CDR3nt: TGTGCCTGCGGGACAGGGTCCACCGGGGAGCTGTTTTTT
CDR3aa: CACGTGSTGELFF

j_gene: TRBJ2-7
abundance: few
v_gene: TRBV6-6
d_gene: .
CDR3nt: TGTGCCAGCAGTTACACCAGGGACCAGGGGGAGCAGTACTTC
CDR3aa: CASSYTRDQGEQYF

j_gene: TRBJ2-7
abundance: .
v_gene: TRBV4-1
d_gene: .
CDR3nt: TGCGCCAGCAGCCAAGATGGGCCAGGTCTGCTGTACGAGCAGTACTTC
CDR3aa: CASSQDGPGLLYEQYF

j_gene: TRBJ2-1
abundance: .
v_gene: TRBV2
d_gene: TRBD2
CDR3nt: TGTGCCAGCCCCAGAAGGGGCGGGGGGGCTTATGAGCAGTTCTTC
CDR3aa: CASPRRGGGAYEQFF

j_gene: TRBJ2-2
abundance: .
v_gene: TRBV7-6
d_gene: TRBD2
CDR3nt: TGTGCCAGCAGCTTAGTTCTTTTGTCGGGACTAGCGGGAGTGGAAGGCGGGGAGCTGTTTTTT
CDR3aa: CASSLVLLSGLAGVEGGELFF

j_gene: TRBJ2-1
abundance: .
v_gene: TRBV4-3
d_gene: TRBD2
CDR3nt: TGCGCCAGCAGCGAAGTGCGTACTAGCGGGGGGGCCGGATTTCATGAGCAGTTCTTC
CDR3aa: CASSEVRTSGGAGFHEQFF

j_gene: TRBJ1-2
abundance: .
v_gene: TRBV7-9
d_gene: .
CDR3nt: TGTGCCAGCAGCTTAAACCCTCAGGCCCACTATGGCTACACCTTC
CDR3aa: CASSLNPQAHYGYTF

j_gene: TRBJ1-5
abundance: .
v_gene: TRBV28
d_gene: TRBD1
CDR3nt: TGTGCCAGCAGAACAGGGGTCTCCAATCAGCCCCAGCATTTT
CDR3aa: CASRTGVSNQPQHF

j_gene: TRBJ2-3
abundance: .
v_gene: TRBV6-5
d_gene: TRBD2
CDR3nt: TGTGCCAGCAGTTACTCGGGGGGGGATCTCACAGATACGCAGTATTTT
CDR3aa: CASSYSGGDLTDTQYF

j_gene: TRBJ2-5
abundance: .
v_gene: TRBV5-1
d_gene: .
CDR3nt: TGCGCCAGCAGCTCAGGGGAGGGGCTAGGGGAGCAGTACTTC
CDR3aa: CASSSGEGLGEQYF

j_gene: TRBJ1-2
abundance: .
v_gene: TRBV2
d_gene: .
CDR3nt: TGTGCCACCTTTGAGGCAGACTTTAGAATCTACACCTTC
CDR3aa: CATFEADFRIYTF

j_gene: TRBJ2-7
abundance: few
v_gene: TRBV6-1
d_gene: TRBD2
CDR3nt: TGTGCCAGCAGTGACCAAAGCGGGGGACTCTACGAGCAGTACTTC
CDR3aa: CASSDQSGGLYEQYF

j_gene: TRBJ2-3
abundance: few
v_gene: TRBV27
d_gene: TRBD2
CDR3nt: TGTGCCAGCAGTGGAGGGAGGGCCGGGGCAGATACGCAGTATTTT
CDR3aa: CASSGGRAGADTQYF

j_gene: TRBJ1-1
abundance: .
v_gene: TRBV28
d_gene: TRBD1
CDR3nt: TGTGCCAGCAGTTGGACAGGGAACACTGAAGCTTTCTTT
CDR3aa: CASSWTGNTEAFF

j_gene: TRBJ2-2
abundance: few
v_gene: TRBV18
d_gene: .
CDR3nt: TGTGCCAGCTTACCGGCAGCAGGAAACACCGGGGAGCTGTTTTTT
CDR3aa: CASLPAAGNTGELFF

j_gene: TRBJ2-1
abundance: .
v_gene: TRBV7-6
d_gene: TRBD2
CDR3nt: TGTGCCAGCAGCTTGGATGTACTAGCGGGAGAGGGGCCTCACAATGAGCAGTTCTTC
CDR3aa: CASSLDVLAGEGPHNEQFF

j_gene: TRBJ1-2
abundance: .
v_gene: TRBV28
d_gene: TRBD1
CDR3nt: TGTGCCTCACAGGGGAACTATGGCTACACCTTC
CDR3aa: CASQGNYGYTF

j_gene: TRBJ2-2
abundance: .
v_gene: TRBV27
d_gene: .
CDR3nt: TGTGCCAGCAGTCCTTGGGGGGCAAGAACCGGGGAGCTGTTTTTT
CDR3aa: CASSPWGARTGELFF

j_gene: TRBJ2-7
abundance: .
v_gene: TRBV5-1
d_gene: .
CDR3nt: TGCGCCAGCAGCTTGGAGGGGGGCGGGTTCGAGCAGTACTTC
CDR3aa: CASSLEGGGFEQYF

j_gene: TRBJ2-2
abundance: .
v_gene: TRBV9
d_gene: TRBD2
CDR3nt: TGTGCCAGCAGCGTAGGGCGGGAGAGTAGCACCGGGGAGCTGTTTTTT
CDR3aa: CASSVGRESSTGELFF

j_gene: TRBJ2-3
abundance: .
v_gene: TRBV10-3
d_gene: TRBD2
CDR3nt: TGTGCCATCTGGACTAGCGGTTCAGATACGCAGTATTTT
CDR3aa: CAIWTSGSDTQYF

j_gene: TRBJ1-1
abundance: .
v_gene: TRBV28
d_gene: .
CDR3nt: TGTGCCAGCAGTTTAGGGGTCTTCACTGAAGCTTTCTTT
CDR3aa: CASSLGVFTEAFF

j_gene: TRBJ2-7
abundance: .
v_gene: TRBV11-2
d_gene: .
CDR3nt: TGTGCCAGCAGCTTTTTGGGGCGGGGCGGAACCTACGAGCAGTACTTC
CDR3aa: CASSFLGRGGTYEQYF

j_gene: TRBJ2-3
abundance: once
v_gene: TRBV15
d_gene: .
CDR3nt: TGTGCCACCAGCAGAGACCCCGGCACAGATACGCAGTATTTT
CDR3aa: CATSRDPGTDTQYF

j_gene: TRBJ2-1
abundance: .
v_gene: TRBV4-1
d_gene: TRBD2
CDR3nt: TGCGCCAGCAGCCAAGCGCTGGGACTAGCGGCCTACAATGAGCAGTTCTTC
CDR3aa: CASSQALGLAAYNEQFF

j_gene: TRBJ2-7
abundance: .
v_gene: TRBV28
d_gene: TRBD2
CDR3nt: TGTGCCAGCAGTTTACGACTAGCGGGAGTAGAGCAGTACTTC
CDR3aa: CASSLRLAGVEQYF

j_gene: TRBJ2-7
abundance: .
v_gene: TRBV28
d_gene: TRBD2
CDR3nt: TGTGCCAGCAGTTTCACCGGGGGGGACTACGAGCAGTACTTC
CDR3aa: CASSFTGGDYEQYF

j_gene: TRBJ2-5
abundance: .
v_gene: TRBV10-3
d_gene: TRBD1
CDR3nt: TGTGCCATCAGTGAGGAGGGGGCAGGCGAGACCCAGTACTTC
CDR3aa: CAISEEGAGETQYF

j_gene: TRBJ1-2
abundance: few
v_gene: TRBV15
d_gene: .
CDR3nt: TGTGCCACCAGCAGCGTCGCAGGGTCGTACTATGGCTACACCTTC
CDR3aa: CATSSVAGSYYGYTF

j_gene: TRBJ1-2
abundance: few
v_gene: TRBV11-3
d_gene: .
CDR3nt: TGTGCCAGCAGCATGGGGGGCCGGATATATGGCTACACCTTC
CDR3aa: CASSMGGRIYGYTF

j_gene: TRBJ1-2
abundance: few
v_gene: TRBV6-5
d_gene: .
CDR3nt: TGTGCCAGCAGTCGAACTCGGTTCGGGGAAGGCTACACCTTC
CDR3aa: CASSRTRFGEGYTF

j_gene: TRBJ1-1
abundance: .
v_gene: TRBV5-6
d_gene: TRBD1
CDR3nt: TGTGCCAGCAGCTTGTGGGCAGGGGGAGGAACTGAAGCTTTCTTT
CDR3aa: CASSLWAGGGTEAFF

j_gene: TRBJ2-2
abundance: .
v_gene: TRBV27
d_gene: .
CDR3nt: TGTGCCAGCCTGCGGGCGAACACCGGGGAGCTGTTTTTT
CDR3aa: CASLRANTGELFF

j_gene: TRBJ2-5
abundance: few
v_gene: TRBV11-1
d_gene: TRBD1
CDR3nt: TGTGCCAGCAGACCCTCAGGGGGCCAAGAGACCCAGTACTTC
CDR3aa: CASRPSGGQETQYF

j_gene: TRBJ2-3
abundance: .
v_gene: TRBV9
d_gene: TRBD2
CDR3nt: TGTGCCAGCAGCGTAGCTACTAGCGGGAGAGATACGCAGTATTTT
CDR3aa: CASSVATSGRDTQYF

j_gene: TRBJ2-7
abundance: .
v_gene: TRBV7-2
d_gene: TRBD2
CDR3nt: TGTGCCAGCAGCCCGGGACTAGCGGGGCCCTACGAGCAGTACTTC
CDR3aa: CASSPGLAGPYEQYF

j_gene: TRBJ2-2
abundance: .
v_gene: TRBV11-2
d_gene: TRBD2
CDR3nt: TGTGCCAGCACCCAACTAGCGGGGGTCAACACCGGGGAGCTGTTTTTT
CDR3aa: CASTQLAGVNTGELFF

j_gene: TRBJ1-1
abundance: .
v_gene: TRBV28
d_gene: .
CDR3nt: TGTGCCAGCAGCACGGGACTCGAAGCTTTCTTT
CDR3aa: CASSTGLEAFF

j_gene: TRBJ2-1
abundance: .
v_gene: TRBV6-1
d_gene: .
CDR3nt: TGTGCCAGCAGTGAAAGCCTTGGGGACTTCGTATACAATGAGCAGTTCTTC
CDR3aa: CASSESLGDFVYNEQFF

j_gene: TRBJ1-1
abundance: .
v_gene: TRBV7-9
d_gene: .
CDR3nt: TGTGCCAGCAGCTTAGTAGGTGACGGAGAAGCTTTCTTT
CDR3aa: CASSLVGDGEAFF

j_gene: TRBJ2-7
abundance: .
v_gene: TRBV19
d_gene: TRBD1
CDR3nt: TGTGCCAGTAGCGACGCCGGGACAGGGATATACGAGCAGTACTTC
CDR3aa: CASSDAGTGIYEQYF

j_gene: TRBJ1-1
abundance: .
v_gene: TRBV19
d_gene: .
CDR3nt: TGTGCCAGTAGTATGACAGACAACACTGAAGCTTTCTTT
CDR3aa: CASSMTDNTEAFF

j_gene: TRBJ2-7
abundance: .
v_gene: TRBV28
d_gene: .
CDR3nt: TGTGCCAGCAGTTTACCCGGACAACCCTACGAGCAGTACTTC
CDR3aa: CASSLPGQPYEQYF

j_gene: TRBJ2-1
abundance: .
v_gene: TRBV6-5
d_gene: TRBD2
CDR3nt: TGTGCCAGCAGCACCGGGACTAGCGGATACAATGAGCAGTTCTTC
CDR3aa: CASSTGTSGYNEQFF

j_gene: TRBJ1-3
abundance: .
v_gene: TRBV14
d_gene: TRBD1
CDR3nt: TGTGCCAGCAGCCTCCTCCGCCTAGGGACAGGGGGCCACCGCTCTGGAAACACCATATATTTT
CDR3aa: CASSLLRLGTGGHRSGNTIYF

j_gene: TRBJ2-2
abundance: .
v_gene: TRBV12-5
d_gene: .
CDR3nt: TGTGCTAGTGGTTTGGAGGCAAAGGGCAGACAAATCCCCGGGGAGCTGTTTTTT
CDR3aa: CASGLEAKGRQIPGELFF

j_gene: TRBJ2-7
abundance: .
v_gene: TRBV9
d_gene: TRBD2
CDR3nt: TGTGCCAGCAGCGCGGGACTAGCGGTTTACGAGCAGTACTTC
CDR3aa: CASSAGLAVYEQYF